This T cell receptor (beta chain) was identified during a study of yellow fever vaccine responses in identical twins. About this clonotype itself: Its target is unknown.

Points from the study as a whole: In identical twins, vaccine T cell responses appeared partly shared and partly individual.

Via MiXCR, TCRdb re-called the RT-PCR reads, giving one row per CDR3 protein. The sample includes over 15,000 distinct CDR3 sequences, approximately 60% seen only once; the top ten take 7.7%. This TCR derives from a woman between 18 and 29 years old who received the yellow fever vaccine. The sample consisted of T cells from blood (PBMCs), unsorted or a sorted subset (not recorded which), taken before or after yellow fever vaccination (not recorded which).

CDR3 nucleotides: TGTGCCAGCGCCCTGTTTAGCGGGGGGCCTAACAATGAGCAGTTCTTC. Translated: CASALFSGGPNNEQFF. The chain couples TRBV6-2 or TRBV6-3 to TRBJ2-1; 10 bases map to TRBD2. The CDR3 runs 16 residues. V lost 8 bases and J lost 5; bases outside the gene matches: 12. Germline V gene data show CDR1 as MNHEY and CDR2 as SVGEGT.